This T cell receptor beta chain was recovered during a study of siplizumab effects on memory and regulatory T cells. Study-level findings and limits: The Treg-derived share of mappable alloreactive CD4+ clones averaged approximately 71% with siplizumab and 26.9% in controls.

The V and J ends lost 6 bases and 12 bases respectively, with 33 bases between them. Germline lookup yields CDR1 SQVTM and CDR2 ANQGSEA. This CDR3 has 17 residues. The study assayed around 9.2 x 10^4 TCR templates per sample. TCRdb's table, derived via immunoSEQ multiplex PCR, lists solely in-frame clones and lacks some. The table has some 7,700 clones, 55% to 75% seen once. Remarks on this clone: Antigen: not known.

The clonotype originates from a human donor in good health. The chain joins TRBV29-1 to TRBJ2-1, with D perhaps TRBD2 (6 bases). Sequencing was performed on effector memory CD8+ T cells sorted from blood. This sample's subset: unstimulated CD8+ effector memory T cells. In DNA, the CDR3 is TGCAGCGTATTACCCCTGGGGACTCTGTTCAAACCCGGTGGGCAGTTCTTC. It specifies CSVLPLGTLFKPGGQFF.